These 9 T cell receptor beta chains were sequenced from one sample in a study of shared clonotypes between healthy human individuals. Naive CD8 cells lacked CD45RO, underwent positive selection for CCR7 and left out terminally differentiated effector memory CD45RA+ cells. Only in-frame clones appear in the TCRdb table, and some are missing; sequencing was by immunoSEQ multiplex PCR. This sample has 450,000 to 700,000 clones, with roughly 96% found just once. Sequencing was carried out using naive CD8+ T cells sorted from blood. The receptors stem from a woman aged 25 to 45 in good health.

CDR3 sequence reads: CASSQSAGAEFSYEQYF. The CDR3 DNA reads as TGCGCCAGCAGCCAATCGGCTGGAGCGGAATTCTCCTACGAGCAGTACTTC. The chain has TRBV4-1 and TRBJ2-7, with D tentatively TRBD2 (5 bases). Germline CDR1 is MGHRA and CDR2 is YSYEKL. CDR3 size: 17 residues. Trimming stripped 2 bases from V and 0 bases from J, with 17 bases between.

This rearrangement joins TRBV28 to TRBJ2-5, with TRBD1 identical over 8 bases. CDR1 MDHEN and CDR2 SYDVKM come from the germline V gene. The CDR3 loop spans 12 amino acids. V shed 9 bases and J 7 bases; nucleotides not matched to a gene: 7. The CDR3 DNA follows: TGTGCCAGTGGACAGGGCGAAGGGACCCAGTACTTC. Amino acid sequence: CASGQGEGTQYF.

The chain joins TRBV18 to TRBJ2-7; 10 bases line up with TRBD2. The CDR3 extends over 15 amino acids. The junction had 4 bases not matched to a gene; V was cut back by 2 bases and J by 3 bases. Germline V gene sequence: CDR1 KGHSH, CDR2 LQKENI. The CDR3 DNA is TGTGCCAGCTCACCAGCTAGCGGGAGCGGCTACGAGCAGTACTTC. It is translated as CASSPASGSGYEQYF.

This clone was counted between two and nine times. This chain uses TRBV28 with TRBJ1-2; no definite D call. Germline values: CDR1 MDHEN, CDR2 SYDVKM. The V and J ends lost 4 bases and 5 bases respectively, with 8 bases between them. The CDR3 contains 12 residues. CDR3 in amino acids: CASSSEEYGYTF. The CDR3 nucleotides read TGTGCCAGCAGTTCTGAGGAGTATGGCTACACCTTC.

V is TRBV7-9 and J is TRBJ2-7; D call uncertain. The CDR3 length is 12 residues. V was pared by 5 bases and J by 5 bases, with 10 bases between. Germline CDR1 SEHNR, CDR2 FQNEAQ (reference sequence). The CDR3 loop reads CASSPPGHEQYF. The CDR3 DNA reads TGTGCCAGCAGCCCCCCCGGCCACGAGCAGTACTTC.

To note about this clone: In the same sample, other DNA sequences code for this CDR3. The DNA for the CDR3 is TGTGCCAGCAGCTTAGCGGGAGGACAAGAGACCCAGTACTTC. Amino acids: CASSLAGGQETQYF. The rearrangement links TRBV11-2 to TRBJ2-5; 7 bases are a match to TRBD2. Losses at the gene ends were 1 base for V and 2 bases for J; bases not matched to a gene: 1. The CDR3 loop spans 14 amino acids. Germline loops: CDR1 SGHAT, CDR2 FQNNGV.

The chain employs TRBV9 and TRBJ1-6; D may be TRBD1 (6 bases). CDR1 and CDR2 (germline): SGDLS, YYNGEE. The germline V and J ends were trimmed by 0 bases and 13 bases, with 11 bases remaining between them. The CDR3 runs 13 residues. DNA of the CDR3: TGTGCCAGCAGCGTAGGGCAGGGGCCGCCCCTCCACTTT. It translates to CASSVGQGPPLHF.

This clone was detected only once. The chain combines TRBV19 with TRBJ2-2, with D tentatively TRBD2 (5 bases). The length of the CDR3 is 16 residues. V lost 0 bases to trimming and J lost 4 bases, with 12 bases between them. Germline assignment: CDR1 LNHDA and CDR2 SQIVND (reference sequence). In nucleotides, the CDR3 is TGTGCCAGTAGTATAGATTCTAGCATCGCCACCGGGGAGCTGTTTTTT. It translates to CASSIDSSIATGELFF.

The chain is built from TRBV18 and TRBJ1-1; D is ambiguous. The CDR3 contains 16 residues. Trimming took 0 bases from V and 1 from J, leaving 12 bases between them. The V gene's germline CDR1 is KGHSH and CDR2 LQKENI. CDR3 sequence reads: CASSPPLVRPNTEAFF. In DNA, the CDR3 is TGTGCCAGCTCACCACCTCTCGTTCGACCGAACACTGAAGCTTTCTTT. The full variable domain, in which reference TRBV18 and TRBJ1-1 provide the parts outside the CDR3, is NAGVMQNPRHLVRRRGQEARLRCSPMKGHSHVYWYRQLPEEGLKFMVYLQKENIIDESGMPKERFSAEFPKEGPSILRIQQVVRGDSAAYFCASSPPLVRPNTEAFFGQGTRLTVV.